The clone carrying this T cell receptor beta chain was counted many times. Antigen unknown. Total RNA extraction produced at least 5.5 micrograms (per sample) for the study. Primers used in a second PCR of about 7 to 11 cycles were a sample-barcoded 5' primer and a J-beta primer mix. Each of the cDNA molecules was tagged by a template-switch adaptor with 12 random nucleotides. One entry per CDR3 protein results from TCRdb running MiXCR on the 5' RACE reads. This sample carries 720,000 or so distinct CDR3 sequences, 40% to 45% of them seen once, and the ten largest clones take around 32%. This sample stems from a study of blood T cells in healthy people across ages. This CDR3 is 13 amino acids long. Trimming pared 7 bases from V and 5 bases from J, leaving 17 bases between. The V gene's germline CDR1 is SQVTM and CDR2 ANQGSEA. Findings and caveats of the study: Bulk PBMC profiling left naive and antigen-experienced comparisons inconclusive.

This chain connects TRBV29-1 to TRBJ2-5; the D gene is possibly TRBD1 (6 bases). The sample was blood. The sequence was obtained from a man at least 80 years old in good health. The CDR3, as DNA: TGCAGCGCTACCGGGACACGGTGGGAGACCCAGTACTTC. Translation gives CSATGTRWETQYF. Based on the CDR3 plus reference TRBV29-1 and TRBJ2-5, the full variable domain is SAVISQKPSRDICQRGTSLTIQCQVDSQVTMMFWYRQQPGQSLTLIATANQGSEATYESGFVIDKFPISRPNLTFSTLTVSNMSPEDSSIYLCSATGTRWETQYFGPGTRLLVL.